The 9 T cell receptor beta chains in this list originate from one sample, sequenced in a study of T-cell reconstitution after alpha-beta-depleted transplantation in children. Preparation of the TCRbeta library involved a method that used unique molecular identifiers. TCRdb re-derived calls from the PCR reads in MiXCR, one entry per CDR3 protein. Of under 7,000 distinct CDR3 sequences listed, roughly 16% are singletons. This specimen consisted of PBMCs, obtained before TCRalphabeta/CD19-depleted stem cell transplant. These receptors all come from a boy aged 2 to 10 with acute lymphoblastic leukemia, due to receive a stem cell transplant.

In its sample, this clonotype ranks as medium-sized. The chain carries TRBV6-2 or TRBV6-3 and TRBJ2-7; D not resolved. The V end was cut by 2 bases, the J end by 3 bases, with 8 bases between. The CDR3 consists of 13 residues. Germline V CDR1 and CDR2: MNHEY, SVGEGT. The CDR3 region has the DNA TGTGCCAGCAGTTACGAGGAGCACTACGAGCAGTACTTC. As protein: CASSYEEHYEQYF.

By sample share, this clonotype is medium-sized. V is TRBV5-1 and J is TRBJ1-1; no definite D call. The CDR3 runs to 15 residues. V was pared by 0 bases and J by 3 bases, with 12 bases between. Per the germline V gene, CDR1 is SGHRS and CDR2 is YFSETQ. The CDR3: CASSLAEATDTEAFF. The CDR3, as DNA: TGCGCCAGCAGCTTGGCCGAGGCGACGGACACTGAAGCTTTCTTT.

This clonotype was picked up many times. The gene calls are TRBV7-3 and TRBJ2-1; tentative D call: TRBD1 (5 bases). V was trimmed by 2 bases and J by 9 bases, leaving 14 bases between them. The length of the CDR3 is 14 residues. In germline, CDR1 is SGHTA, CDR2 FQGTGA. The DNA of the CDR3 is TGTGCCAGCAGCTTACCGACAGAAACAAGTGAGCAGTTCTTC. It encodes CASSLPTETSEQFF.

This clonotype is medium-sized within its sample. The CDR3 DNA reads TGTGCCAGCAGTGAAATAAGTAGTAATGAGCAGTTCTTC. Residues: CASSEISSNEQFF. The genes are TRBV2 and TRBJ2-1; D uncertain. The CDR3 loop spans 13 amino acids. CDR1 is SNHLY, CDR2 FYNNEI, per germline. Trimming removed 2 bases at V and 7 bases at J, with 9 bases between. Using reference TRBV2 and TRBJ2-1 for the parts outside the CDR3, the full variable domain is EPEVTQTPSHQVTQMGQEVILRCVPISNHLYFYWYRQILGQKVEFLVSFYNNEISEKSEIFDDQFSVERPDGSNFTLKIRSTKLEDSAMYFCASSEISSNEQFFGPGTRLTVL.

This clonotype is medium-sized by share. The chain links TRBV5-1 to TRBJ2-6; D uncertain. The germline V and J ends were trimmed by 0 bases and 0 bases, with 10 bases remaining between them. This CDR3 contains 17 residues. Germline CDR1 SGHRS, CDR2 YFSETQ. The CDR3 loop reads CASSLDTPSSGANVLTF. CDR3 DNA sequence: TGCGCCAGCAGCTTGGACACCCCTAGCTCTGGGGCCAACGTCCTGACTTTC.

This clonotype was recorded many times. This rearrangement joins TRBV20-1 to TRBJ1-6; D remains unclear. This CDR3 is 16 amino acids long. The germline gives CDR1 DFQATT, CDR2 SNEGSKA (reference sequence). Trimming shortened V by 6 bases and J by 3 bases, and 18 bases separated the two germline ends. The CDR3 nucleotides are TGCAGTGCCTTTTCTTCGATGGGTATCTATAATTCACCCCTCCACTTT. This gives the protein CSAFSSMGIYNSPLHF.

This clonotype is medium-sized within its sample. The chain has TRBV5-1 and TRBJ2-6; D assignment may be TRBD1 or TRBD2 (5 bases each). V lost 4 bases and J 1 base, leaving 6 bases between the germline ends. The CDR3 has 14 amino acids. Germline V gene lookup returns CDR1 SGHRS and CDR2 YFSETQ. The CDR3 spells CASSEGSGANVLTF. The DNA for the CDR3 is TGCGCCAGCAGCGAGGGGTCTGGGGCCAACGTCCTGACTTTC.

By share, this clonotype ranks as medium-sized. This chain links TRBV7-9 with TRBJ1-1, with D uncertain. Germline V CDR1 and CDR2: SEHNR, FQNEAQ (reference sequence). The CDR3 runs to 12 residues. The ends were cut back, 8 bases at V and 5 bases at J, with 12 bases in the middle. The CDR3, as DNA: TGTGCCAGCTCTAGCGGTAAAACTGAAGCTTTCTTT. Protein product: CASSSGKTEAFF. Together with reference TRBV7-9 and TRBJ1-1, the CDR3 gives the full variable domain: DTGVSQNPRHKITKRGQNVTFRCDPISEHNRLYWYRQTLGQGPEFLTYFQNEAQLEKSRLLSDRFSAERPKGSFSTLEIQRTEQGDSAMYLCASSSGKTEAFFGQGTRLTVV.

This clonotype came up many times. The chain joins TRBV5-1 to TRBJ2-5, with TRBD2 identical over 7 bases. Germline V lookup: CDR1 SGHRS, CDR2 YFSETQ. J was trimmed by 1 base and V by 0 bases; bases with no gene match: 6. The length of the CDR3 is 16 residues. This CDR3 is CASSLGSGGSQETQYF. CDR3 sequence (DNA): TGCGCCAGCAGCTTGGGCTCGGGCGGGAGCCAAGAGACCCAGTACTTC.